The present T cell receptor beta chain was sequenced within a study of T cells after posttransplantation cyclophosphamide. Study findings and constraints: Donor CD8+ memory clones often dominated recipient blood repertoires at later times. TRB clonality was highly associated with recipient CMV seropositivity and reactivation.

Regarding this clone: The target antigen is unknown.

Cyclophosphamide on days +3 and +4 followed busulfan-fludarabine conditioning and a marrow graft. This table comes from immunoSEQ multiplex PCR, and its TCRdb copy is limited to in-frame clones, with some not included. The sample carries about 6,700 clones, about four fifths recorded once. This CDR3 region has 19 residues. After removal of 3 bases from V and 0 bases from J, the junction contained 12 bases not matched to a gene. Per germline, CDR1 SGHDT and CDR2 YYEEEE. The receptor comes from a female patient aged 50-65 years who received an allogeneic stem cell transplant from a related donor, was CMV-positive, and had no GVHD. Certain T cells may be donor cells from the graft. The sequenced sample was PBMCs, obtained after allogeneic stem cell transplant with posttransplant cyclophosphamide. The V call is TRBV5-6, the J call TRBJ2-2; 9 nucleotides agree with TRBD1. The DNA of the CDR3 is TGTGCCAGCAGCTCAGTAGGGACAGGGCCGTATCCGAACACCGGGGAGCTGTTTTTT. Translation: CASSSVGTGPYPNTGELFF.